A single sample gave rise to the 31 T cell receptor beta chains below, sequenced in a study of technical replicates of blood from several donors. Sequencing was performed with immunoSEQ multiplex PCR; in TCRdb, only in-frame clones are kept and a portion is missing. The sample carries around 76,000 clones, under 95% recorded once. Specimen: T cells isolated from PBMCs. The receptors originated from a human donor in good health.

The chain links TRBV10-1 to TRBJ2-1; D might be TRBD2 (6 bases). This CDR3 contains 12 residues. Between the trimmed V and J ends, which lost 11 bases and 0 bases, there was a span of 8 bases. Germline V lookup: CDR1 WNHNN, CDR2 SYGVQD (reference sequence). The CDR3 protein is CAAGNSYNEQFF. CDR3 DNA: TGCGCCGCGGGGAACTCCTACAATGAGCAGTTCTTC.

The chain has TRBV18 and TRBJ2-7; 10 nucleotides line up with TRBD1. This CDR3 region has 16 residues. The V gene's germline CDR1 is KGHSH and CDR2 LQKENI. Losses at the gene ends were 2 bases for V and 2 bases for J; bases not matched to a gene: 6. The CDR3 here is CASSPGDRGLAYEQYF. CDR3 in DNA: TGTGCCAGCTCACCAGGGGACAGGGGATTGGCCTACGAGCAGTACTTC.

This chain joins TRBV5-6 and TRBJ1-1, with D uncertain. From germline, CDR1 is SGHDT and CDR2 YYEEEE. This CDR3 has 13 amino acids. Trimming pared 4 bases from V and 4 bases from J, leaving 11 bases between. CDR3 bases: TGTGCCAGCAGCCATGGGAGTATCACTGAAGCTTTCTTT. Protein product: CASSHGSITEAFF.

The sample holds a few counts of this clone. The chain joins TRBV10-3 to TRBJ2-7, with 9 bases lining up with TRBD1. V gave up 6 bases and J gave up 7 bases; unmatched junction bases: 13. This CDR3 has 15 amino acids. Germline V gene data show CDR1 as ENHRY and CDR2 as SYGVKD. The CDR3 spells CAISAPGQGSGEQYF. CDR3 in DNA: TGTGCCATCAGCGCCCCGGGACAGGGCTCTGGGGAGCAGTACTTC.

This sequence joins TRBV15 and TRBJ1-1, with D possibly matching TRBD1 (6 bases). Germline V lookup: CDR1 LNHNV, CDR2 YYDKDF (reference sequence). V was shortened by 4 bases and J by 5 bases, with 17 bases between the two germline ends. This CDR3 has 15 residues. The CDR3 sequence: CATSTPAGARTEAFF. Here the CDR3 DNA reads TGTGCCACCAGCACTCCCGCAGGGGCGAGGACTGAAGCTTTCTTT.

The rearrangement joins TRBV19 to TRBJ1-1; no definite D call. V was shortened by 4 bases and J by 5 bases, with 17 bases between the two germline ends. Per the germline V gene, CDR1 is LNHDA and CDR2 is SQIVND (reference sequence). CDR3 length: 15 amino acids. This chain's CDR3 is CASSTRPPPRTEAFF. The CDR3 DNA follows: TGTGCCAGTAGTACACGCCCCCCGCCGCGGACTGAAGCTTTCTTT.

In its sample, this clone was seen once. The chain employs TRBV6-1 and TRBJ1-1; TRBD1 might be the D (6 bases). With 4 bases removed from V and 5 bases from J, the gap between germline ends came to 8 bases. The CDR3 consists of 12 residues. From germline, CDR1 is MNHNS and CDR2 SASEGT. As DNA, the CDR3 is TGTGCCAGCAGTGTGGGGGCAACTGAAGCTTTCTTT. Translation: CASSVGATEAFF.

The chain has TRBV30 and TRBJ2-5; tentatively, D is TRBD1 (8 bases). This CDR3 has 14 amino acids. Germline assignment: CDR1 GTSNPN and CDR2 SVGIG (reference sequence). The V gene lost 4 bases and the J gene lost 2 bases, with 14 bases spanning the gap. Written as DNA, the CDR3 is TGTGCCTGGACAACAGGGGGGGGGCAAGAGACCCAGTACTTC. Translating gives CAWTTGGGQETQYF.

The rearrangement links TRBV28 to TRBJ1-2, with a weak D call TRBD1 (5 bases). The germline V gene encodes CDR1 MDHEN and CDR2 SYDVKM. This CDR3 spans 13 amino acids. Trimming left V 8 bases short and J 3 bases short, with 13 bases between. CDR3 sequence (DNA): TGTGCCAGCTTATGGAGGGGAGACTATGGCTACACCTTC. Translating gives CASLWRGDYGYTF.

A single count supports this clone. The V call is TRBV4-1, the J call TRBJ2-1; D is unclear. V gave up 0 bases and J gave up 3 bases, with 12 bases separating them. The germline CDR1 and CDR2 sequences are MGHRA and YSYEKL. The CDR3 totals 16 residues. The CDR3 protein is CASSQDESVLYNEQFF. CDR3 DNA sequence: TGCGCCAGCAGCCAAGATGAGAGCGTACTCTACAATGAGCAGTTCTTC.

This clone was recorded only once. V gene TRBV5-1 combines with J gene TRBJ2-7; TRBD2 matches at 8 bases. The V segment lost 1 base and the J segment 1 base; nucleotides outside the gene matches: 4. Germline V CDR1 and CDR2: SGHRS, YFSETQ. The CDR3 has 15 residues. CDR3 in DNA: TGCGCCAGCAGCTTGTCGGGGACTAGATCCTACGAGCAGTACTTC. Translating it yields CASSLSGTRSYEQYF.

This clone turned up a few times. A read error may produce the germline difference seen at one junction end. J is TRBJ1-1 and V is TRBV30, with D unresolved. The CDR3 is 13 residues long. Germline CDR1 is GTSNPN and CDR2 is SVGIG (reference sequence). The CDR3 region is CAWSFPPNSEAFF. In nucleotides, the CDR3 is TGTGCCTGGAGTTTTCCTCCCAACAGTGAAGCTTTCTTT.

J is TRBJ2-4 and V is TRBV28, with 8 bases that match TRBD1. CDR1 MDHEN and CDR2 SYDVKM come from the germline V gene. CDR3 length: 17 residues. The V gene end was trimmed by 4 bases and the J gene end by 2 bases; junction bases not matched to a gene: 10. As DNA, the CDR3 is TGTGCCAGCAGTTCGCTCACAGGGGGTTTGTCCAAAAACATTCAGTACTTC. As protein: CASSSLTGGLSKNIQYF.

The V gene is TRBV6-5, the J gene TRBJ2-1; D possibly corresponds to TRBD1 (5 bases). CDR1 and CDR2 from the germline V gene are MNHEY and SVGAGI. V lost 6 bases, J lost 0 bases, and 12 bases lay in between. The CDR3 contains 15 residues. CDR3 nucleotides: TGTGCCAGCAGCGACACAGGTAGCTCCTACAATGAGCAGTTCTTC. This sequence encodes CASSDTGSSYNEQFF.

This clone was seen only a few times. V gene TRBV7-8 combines with J gene TRBJ1-4, with 7 bases matching TRBD1. In germline, CDR1 is SGHVS, CDR2 FQNEAQ. The CDR3 contains 15 residues. J lost 6 bases, V lost 6 bases, and 10 bases had no gene match. The CDR3 reads CASRFTGATDEKLFF. The CDR3 region has the DNA TGTGCCAGCAGATTTACAGGGGCGACTGATGAAAAACTGTTTTTT.

V usage is TRBV19 and J usage is TRBJ2-3, with a weak D call TRBD2 (6 bases). The CDR3 has 15 residues. V dropped 2 bases and J dropped 2 bases, with 11 bases sitting between them. CDR1 and CDR2 from the germline V gene are LNHDA and SQIVND (reference sequence). CDR3 amino acids: CASSIRRDNTDTQYF. CDR3 DNA: TGTGCCAGTAGTATACGGCGGGATAACACAGATACGCAGTATTTT.

This clone was seen a single time. The CDR3 DNA sequence: TGTGCCATCAGCGTCCATGGCTACACCTTC. Protein sequence: CAISVHGYTF. The chain combines TRBV10-3 with TRBJ1-2; D not certain. The CDR3 is 10 residues long. V shed 6 bases and J shed 6 bases, with 5 bases lying between them. Per germline, CDR1 ENHRY and CDR2 SYGVKD.

With respect to this clone: The germline gene is not matched at one end of the junction; a read error may be the cause. The J gene is TRBJ2-7, the V gene TRBV28, with D possibly TRBD2 on 7 matching bases. This CDR3 is built from 11 residues. The germline V gene has CDR1 MDHEN and CDR2 SYDVKM. CDR3 nucleotide sequence: TGTGCCAGCGGGGGAGCGGCGGGGGCGAAATTC. This gives the protein CASGGAAGAKF. The variable domain in full, with the rest retrieved from reference TRBV28 and TRBJ2-7, is DVKVTQSSRYLVKRTGEKVFLECVQDMDHENMFWYRQDPGLGLRLIYFSYDVKMKEKGDIPEGYSVSREKKERFSLILESASTNQTSMYLCASGGAAGAKFGPGTRLTVT.

This chain connects TRBV4-1 to TRBJ2-2; TRBD2 agrees at 8 bases. V lost 5 bases and J lost 4; bases outside the gene matches: 15. Germline CDR1 is MGHRA and CDR2 is YSYEKL. This CDR3 has 18 amino acids. CDR3 amino acids: CASSRHQNLGGATGELFF. The CDR3 coding sequence is TGCGCCAGCAGCAGACATCAGAACCTCGGGGGGGCCACCGGGGAGCTGTTTTTT.

The V gene is TRBV11-3, the J gene TRBJ2-1; TRBD2 might be the D (5 bases). Germline-derived CDR1 and CDR2 are SGHNT and YENEEA. Trimming removed 3 bases from V and 6 bases from J, with 9 bases in between. The CDR3 totals 13 residues. This CDR3 reads CASSFPSLNEQFF. In DNA form, the CDR3 reads TGTGCCAGCAGCTTTCCTAGCCTCAATGAGCAGTTCTTC.

The V call is TRBV5-4, the J call TRBJ2-5, with unresolved D. The germline V and J ends were trimmed by 3 bases and 0 bases, with 6 bases remaining between them. Germline assignment: CDR1 SGHNT and CDR2 YYREEE (reference sequence). The CDR3 spans 13 residues. The CDR3 DNA reads as TGTGCCAGCAGCTCCGTGTACCAAGAGACCCAGTACTTC. Protein sequence: CASSSVYQETQYF.

The J gene is TRBJ2-2, the V gene TRBV6-6, with D uncertain. V dropped 6 bases and J dropped 6 bases, with 14 bases sitting between them. Germline assignment: CDR1 MNHNY and CDR2 SVGAGI (reference sequence). This CDR3 has 14 amino acids. The CDR3 DNA reads as TGTGCCAGCAGCCAATGGAGTTTTCCCGGGGAGCTGTTTTTT. It translates to CASSQWSFPGELFF.

This clone was recorded once. The gene calls are TRBV28 and TRBJ1-2, with 8 bases identical to TRBD1. The CDR3 totals 13 residues. The V gene end was trimmed by 4 bases and the J gene end by 8 bases; junction bases not matched to a gene: 6. Germline V lookup: CDR1 MDHEN, CDR2 SYDVKM. In nucleotides, the CDR3 is TGTGCCAGCAGTTCAGGGGGCAGTCGGGGCTACACCTTC. Translation gives CASSSGGSRGYTF.

The chain recombines TRBV5-1 with TRBJ2-1; D is perhaps TRBD1 (6 bases). Germline loops: CDR1 SGHRS, CDR2 YFSETQ. V was shortened by 4 bases and J by 6 bases, with 14 bases between the two germline ends. There are 14 residues in the CDR3. DNA for the CDR3: TGCGCCAGCAGCCTAAGACAGGCCTCCAATGAGCAGTTCTTC. Encoded protein: CASSLRQASNEQFF. Based on the CDR3 plus reference TRBV5-1 and TRBJ2-1, the full variable domain is KAGVTQTPRYLIKTRGQQVTLSCSPISGHRSVSWYQQTPGQGLQFLFEYFSETQRNKGNFPGRFSGRQFSNSRSEMNVSTLELGDSALYLCASSLRQASNEQFFGPGTRLTVL.

This clone was found once. The rearrangement uses TRBV5-4 and TRBJ2-2; 9 bases align to TRBD2. The CDR3 contains 17 residues. Germline values: CDR1 SGHNT, CDR2 YYREEE (reference sequence). Unmatched junction bases numbered 6, after V lost 1 base and J lost 2 bases. The CDR3 DNA reads as TGTGCCAGCAGCTTGAGGCTAGCGGGGTATAACACCGGGGAGCTGTTTTTT. Amino acid sequence: CASSLRLAGYNTGELFF.

The genes are TRBV4-2 and TRBJ2-7; D is possibly TRBD1 (6 bases). In germline, CDR1 is LGHNA, CDR2 YNFKEQ. This CDR3 region has 16 residues. V was clipped by 1 base and J by 2 bases, with 15 bases between them. CDR3 in amino acids: CASSQVTGTHAYEQYF. The CDR3 coding sequence is TGTGCCAGCAGCCAAGTGACCGGGACACATGCCTACGAGCAGTACTTC.

The chain links TRBV7-9 to TRBJ2-7; the D is unclear. V was shortened by 1 base and J by 2 bases, with 6 bases between the two germline ends. The CDR3 is made up of 13 amino acids. CDR1 is SEHNR, CDR2 FQNEAQ, per germline (reference sequence). As DNA, the CDR3 is TGTGCCAGCAGCTTAGTTTTCGCCTACGAGCAGTACTTC. Its protein is CASSLVFAYEQYF.

J is TRBJ2-7 and V is TRBV5-1; D gene ambiguous. Germline V lookup: CDR1 SGHRS, CDR2 YFSETQ. This CDR3 has 15 residues. V was cut by 1 base and J by 2 bases, with 13 bases left in between. CDR3: CASSLWFSETYEQYF. CDR3 bases: TGCGCCAGCAGCTTGTGGTTTTCCGAGACCTACGAGCAGTACTTC.

The rearrangement joins TRBV5-4 to TRBJ2-1; 7 nucleotides match TRBD1. There are 13 residues in the CDR3. V lost 0 bases to trimming and J lost 12 bases; unmatched junction nucleotides: 6. Germline-derived CDR1 and CDR2 are SGHNT and YYREEE (reference sequence). The CDR3 is CASSLARQGRQFF. CDR3 bases: TGTGCCAGCAGCTTGGCGCGACAGGGTAGGCAGTTCTTC.

The chain has TRBV5-1 and TRBJ2-7; weak D call: TRBD1 (6 bases). The V end lost 5 bases, the J end lost 1 base, and 13 bases lay between the germline ends. The CDR3 consists of 14 residues. The germline V gene has CDR1 SGHRS and CDR2 YFSETQ. In nucleotides, the CDR3 is TGCGCCAGCAGGGCACGAGGACAGTCCTACGAGCAGTACTTC. Protein: CASRARGQSYEQYF.

The chain recombines TRBV30 with TRBJ1-4, with TRBD1 as a possible D gene (5 bases). This CDR3 comprises 16 residues. V lost 0 bases and J 7 bases, leaving 18 bases between the germline ends. Germline V gives CDR1 GTSNPN, CDR2 SVGIG (reference sequence). CDR3 region: CAWSVLGLLRGEKLFF. The CDR3 nucleotides read TGTGCCTGGAGTGTACTGGGGTTGCTTAGGGGTGAAAAACTGTTTTTT.